This T cell receptor (beta chain) was sequenced in a study of T cells in Graves' hyperthyroidism and ophthalmopathy. Those patients with uncontrolled infection, other autoimmune disease, pregnancy or lactation were excluded. Out of approximately 10 ml of fresh peripheral blood came the PBMCs. CDR1 is MNHNS and CDR2 is SASEGT in the germline V gene. V was clipped by 6 bases and J by 3 bases, with 7 bases between them. CDR3 size: 12 residues. From RNA transcripts, TCR beta CDR3 regions were amplified. TCR CDR3 underwent first-round RT-PCR with the HTBI primer set. TCRdb itself ran the multiplex PCR reads through MiXCR, one entry per CDR3 protein. The data show some 500,000 distinct CDR3 sequences, approximately 15% seen once. This clonotype was picked up many times.

The sample taken for sequencing was blood. This clonotype was sampled from a woman under 30 with Graves' hyperthyroidism. The chain couples TRBV6-1 to TRBJ2-3; the D gene is possibly TRBD2 (6 bases). CDR3 nucleotides: TGTGCCAGCAGGGCGGGGACAGATACGCAGTATTTT. It translates to CASRAGTDTQYF.